The 21 T cell receptor beta chains presented below share a single source sample, sequenced in a study of T-cell memory formation after mild COVID-19. One entry per CDR3 protein results from TCRdb running MiXCR on the 5' RACE reads. The sample records roughly 280,000 distinct CDR3 sequences, around 8% being singletons. Sequenced: PBMCs or a T cell subset sorted from them (not recorded which). The receptors come from a man aged 18 to 29 who had mild COVID-19 (a few samples of this study predate the infection). Cell type and time point are not known.

The chain recombines TRBV12-3 or TRBV12-4 with TRBJ2-3; D is undetermined. Trimming pared 6 bases from V and 4 bases from J, leaving 20 bases between. The CDR3 extends over 16 amino acids. CDR3 in DNA: TGTGCCAGCAGCCTTCAAAGACCCCCTTGGCCAGATACGCAGTATTTT. Translating it yields CASSLQRPPWPDTQYF.

In its sample, this clonotype was seen a few times. The chain carries TRBV5-5 and TRBJ2-7; 7 bases map to TRBD1. V shed 7 bases, J shed 5 bases, and the junction held 9 bases outside the gene matches. The CDR3 runs 13 residues. The germline gives CDR1 SGHKS, CDR2 YYEKEE (reference sequence). CDR3 in DNA: TGTGCCAGCCTCATCGACAGGGTGAACGAGCAGTACGTC. Translated: CASLIDRVNEQYV.

V is TRBV20-1 and J is TRBJ2-3; possibly TRBD2 for D (5 bases). The CDR3 is 14 amino acids. Trimming took off 6 bases at V and 0 bases at J, with 13 bases between the two ends. Germline V lookup: CDR1 DFQATT, CDR2 SNEGSKA (reference sequence). This chain's CDR3 is CSALLGGSTDTQYF. CDR3 sequence (DNA): TGCAGTGCATTACTAGGCGGGAGCACAGATACGCAGTATTTT.

This chain links TRBV14 with TRBJ1-2; 8 bases line up with TRBD1. V was clipped by 6 bases and J by 5 bases; unmatched bases: 5. Per germline, CDR1 SGHDN and CDR2 FVKESK. The CDR3 spans 13 residues. CDR3 nucleotides: TGTGCCAGCAGTTGGGACAGGAATTATGGCTACACCTTC. Residues: CASSWDRNYGYTF.

The chain joins TRBV7-2 to TRBJ2-5; either TRBD1 or TRBD2 may supply D (5 bases each). The V gene lost 5 bases and the J gene lost 3 bases, with 16 bases spanning the gap. The germline V gene has CDR1 SGHTA and CDR2 FQGNSA. There are 15 residues in the CDR3. Here the CDR3 reads CASSAPGRGKETQYF. The CDR3 bases are TGTGCCAGCAGCGCGCCGGGACGAGGAAAAGAGACCCAGTACTTC. The full variable domain, its missing parts supplied by reference TRBV7-2 and TRBJ2-5, is GAGVSQSPSNKVTEKGKDVELRCDPISGHTALYWYRQSLGQGLEFLIYFQGNSAPDKSGLPSDRFSAERTGGSVSTLTIQRTQQEDSAVYLCASSAPGRGKETQYFGPGTRLLVL.

This clonotype turned up a few times. The genes are TRBV2 and TRBJ2-1; D not certain. CDR3 length: 14 amino acids. Trimming stripped 6 bases from V and 5 bases from J, with 14 bases between. Germline V CDR1 and CDR2: SNHLY, FYNNEI. CDR3 DNA sequence: TGTGCCAGCAGGAGGATTGGGGTCAACAATGAGCAGTTCTTC. Translated, it gives CASRRIGVNNEQFF.

V is TRBV7-2 and J is TRBJ2-7; the D is unclear. The CDR3 totals 13 residues. Germline V gives CDR1 SGHTA, CDR2 FQGNSA. V was pared by 5 bases and J by 6 bases, with 14 bases between. The DNA of the CDR3 is TGTGCCAGCAGCGACGGCCGCCGCGGCGAGCAGTACGTC. Protein sequence: CASSDGRRGEQYV.

This clonotype appeared a few times. CDR3 amino acids: CASSQEGQGLSGNTIYF. The CDR3, as DNA: TGCGCCAGCAGCCAGGAAGGACAGGGCCTCTCGGGAAACACCATATATTTT. V gene TRBV4-3 combines with J gene TRBJ1-3, with TRBD1 matching over 8 bases. Germline V gives CDR1 LGHNA, CDR2 YSLEER. Trimming took 3 bases from V and 4 from J; bases not matched to a gene: 11. The CDR3 has 17 amino acids.

There are a few counts of this clonotype. The chain is built from TRBV28 and TRBJ2-7; maybe TRBD2 (5 bases). The germline CDR1 and CDR2 sequences are MDHEN and SYDVKM. With 3 bases removed from V and 4 bases from J, the gap between germline ends came to 10 bases. The CDR3 totals 13 residues. The DNA of the CDR3 is TGTGCCAGCAGTTTTCGGGATGCTTACGAGCAGTACGTC. As protein: CASSFRDAYEQYV.

This clonotype was found a few times. V gene TRBV7-6 combines with J gene TRBJ2-3; D is unclear. Germline V gene sequence: CDR1 SGHVS, CDR2 FNYEAQ. The V end was cut by 5 bases, the J end by 5 bases, with 23 bases between. The CDR3 has 17 residues. CDR3 in DNA: TGTGCCAGCAGCGTAGGGAACGGCCGAAGGCGAGGAGATACGCAGTATTTT. It is translated as CASSVGNGRRRGDTQYF.

This clonotype was counted ten times or more. The genes are TRBV5-1 and TRBJ2-5; 11 bases line up with TRBD2. Germline values: CDR1 SGHRS, CDR2 YFSETQ. V lost 6 bases to trimming and J lost 2 bases; unmatched junction nucleotides: 9. The CDR3 is made up of 16 amino acids. Written as DNA, the CDR3 is TGCGCCAGCAAGACTAGCGGGACTTATTTACAAGAGACCCAGTACTTC. Translating it yields CASKTSGTYLQETQYF.

The chain has TRBV7-9 and TRBJ2-5, with 7 bases identical to TRBD1. Germline V CDR1 and CDR2: SEHNR, FQNEAQ (reference sequence). CDR3 length: 13 residues. V was clipped by 8 bases and J by 1 base; unmatched bases: 4. In nucleotides, the CDR3 is TGTGCCAGCGGGACAGCCTTCCAAGAGACCCAGTACTTC. This sequence encodes CASGTAFQETQYF.

This clonotype was detected many times. The chain carries TRBV5-1 and TRBJ2-1, with D possibly matching TRBD1 (5 bases). The germline V gene encodes CDR1 SGHRS and CDR2 YFSETQ. Deletions cut 0 bases from V and 10 bases from J, with 17 bases between. This CDR3 contains 15 residues. The CDR3 reads CASSLEGHRIREQFF. The CDR3 DNA sequence: TGCGCCAGCAGCTTGGAAGGACACCGGATCAGGGAGCAGTTCTTC. Variable domain in full (rest from reference TRBV5-1 and TRBJ2-1): KAGVTQTPRYLIKTRGQQVTLSCSPISGHRSVSWYQQTPGQGLQFLFEYFSETQRNKGNFPGRFSGRQFSNSRSEMNVSTLELGDSALYLCASSLEGHRIREQFFGPGTRLTVL.

The CDR3 region is CASRLNRRVWDYGYTF. The CDR3 bases are TGTGCCAGCCGTCTGAACAGGCGGGTCTGGGACTATGGCTACACCTTC. The chain employs TRBV6-2 or TRBV6-3 and TRBJ1-2; D may be TRBD1 (5 bases). V lost 8 bases and J lost 3, with 22 bases in between. Per the germline V gene, CDR1 is MNHEY and CDR2 is SVGEGT. The CDR3 totals 16 residues.

This clonotype was counted between two and nine times. V usage is TRBV11-2 and J usage is TRBJ2-3; 9 bases align to TRBD1. J lost 2 bases, V lost 4 bases, and 10 bases had no gene match. The length of the CDR3 is 17 residues. Germline assignment: CDR1 SGHAT and CDR2 FQNNGV. This chain's CDR3 is CASSSRQGVSYTDTQYF. CDR3 sequence (DNA): TGTGCCAGCAGCTCGAGACAGGGGGTCAGCTACACAGATACGCAGTATTTT.

This clonotype was recorded many times. This chain links TRBV6-5 with TRBJ2-7; D is perhaps TRBD2 (5 bases). The V end lost 0 bases, the J end lost 4 bases, and 10 bases lay between the germline ends. Germline V gene sequence: CDR1 MNHEY, CDR2 SVGAGI. This CDR3 is built from 14 residues. Here the CDR3 DNA reads TGTGCCAGCAGTTACTCTCGAGGGCAGTACGAGCAGTACTTC. It codes for CASSYSRGQYEQYF.

There are many counts of this clonotype. The V and J genes are TRBV7-2 and TRBJ2-5, with D perhaps matching TRBD2 (6 bases). CDR1 is SGHTA, CDR2 FQGNSA, per germline. The CDR3 runs 16 residues. Deletions cut 5 bases from V and 5 bases from J, with 21 bases between. This chain's CDR3 is CASSPNPRGLMETQYF. The CDR3 DNA reads TGTGCCAGCAGCCCTAACCCACGGGGACTCATGGAGACCCAGTACTTC.

The rearrangement uses TRBV7-6 and TRBJ2-7, with D possibly matching TRBD1 (5 bases). Germline V gene lookup returns CDR1 SGHVS and CDR2 FNYEAQ. The V end was cut by 5 bases, the J end by 3 bases, with 14 bases between. There are 14 residues in the CDR3. CDR3 sequence: CASSVGLTDYEQYF. The CDR3 nucleotides are TGTGCCAGCAGCGTCGGGCTGACAGACTACGAGCAGTACTTC.

This clonotype came up once. The rearrangement uses TRBV2 and TRBJ1-4; D remains ambiguous. Germline V lookup: CDR1 SNHLY, CDR2 FYNNEI. V was clipped by 5 bases and J by 5 bases, with 12 bases between them. This CDR3 has 14 amino acids. Here the CDR3 reads CASSRPGQNEKLFF. Written as DNA, the CDR3 is TGTGCCAGCAGTCGACCGGGTCAGAATGAAAAACTGTTTTTT.

This clonotype was seen a few times. The rearrangement uses TRBV5-1 and TRBJ2-3; D unclear. There are 14 residues in the CDR3. The germline V gene encodes CDR1 SGHRS and CDR2 YFSETQ. V was shortened by 0 bases and J by 4 bases, with 9 bases between the two germline ends. CDR3 DNA: TGCGCCAGCAGCTTGGATCTTGCCCCAGATACGCAGTATTTT. This codes for CASSLDLAPDTQYF.

This clonotype was detected only a few times. The DNA for the CDR3 is TGTGCCAGCAGTTTAGGAGCGGGGAGTTATACGCAGTATTTT. Translating it yields CASSLGAGSYTQYF. The chain carries TRBV12-3 or TRBV12-4 and TRBJ2-3; 7 bases agree with TRBD2. The V gene end was trimmed by 1 base and the J gene end by 7 bases; junction bases not matched to a gene: 5. The CDR3 is made up of 14 amino acids.